Listed here are 19 T cell receptor beta chains from one sample, sequenced in a study of human T cells and chemical hapten exposure. The time point denotes: pre-sensitization, week 0. Treatment given: therapeutic diphenylcyclopropenone sensitization with weekly scalp DPC. TCRdb fed the RACE reads into MiXCR, producing one record per CDR3 protein. Of 95,000 to 150,000 distinct CDR3 sequences listed, roughly 12% were seen once; the top ten hold roughly 3.1%. The starting material was whole blood, obtained in connection with sensitization to the hapten diphenylcyclopropenone (DPC). Receptors originate from a woman under 30 with alopecia areata. Some clones in this sample may be carry-over from other donors' samples.

This clonotype appeared many times. The chain combines TRBV19 with TRBJ1-5, with 9 positions matching TRBD1. The CDR3 sequence is 16 residues long. The V gene's germline CDR1 is LNHDA and CDR2 SQIVND (reference sequence). Trimming cost V 7 bases and J 1 base; bases outside gene matches: 8. The CDR3 spells CASTTDRGESNQPQHF. CDR3 nucleotides: TGTGCCAGTACAACGGACAGGGGTGAAAGCAATCAGCCCCAGCATTTT.

This clonotype was counted between two and nine times. The chain couples TRBV20-1 to TRBJ2-5; D may correspond to TRBD1 or TRBD2 (6 bases each). V was shortened by 6 bases and J by 2 bases, with 16 bases between the two germline ends. The CDR3 sequence is 14 residues long. Per the germline V gene, CDR1 is DFQATT and CDR2 is SNEGSKA (reference sequence). CDR3 nucleotide sequence: TGCAGTGCGGGCCCCAGGGGACTTCAAGAGACCCAGTACTTC. Amino acid sequence: CSAGPRGLQETQYF.

The chain is built from TRBV27 and TRBJ2-7, with D possibly TRBD2 on 5 matching bases. Germline V CDR1 and CDR2: MNHEY, SMNVEV (reference sequence). Trimming removed 5 bases at V and 11 bases at J, with 19 bases between. The CDR3 runs to 13 residues. CDR3 in amino acids: CASSRSGSVEEYF. The CDR3 nucleotides read TGTGCCAGCAGTAGATCCGGGTCCGTGGAGGAGTACTTC.

The CDR3 DNA reads TGTGCCAGCAGCTTGGGGCCGCAGGGCAGCTCCTACGAGCAGTACTTC. It translates to CASSLGPQGSSYEQYF. This chain uses TRBV5-5 with TRBJ2-7, with D possibly being TRBD1 (5 bases). V lost 0 bases, J lost 0 bases, and 13 bases lay in between. The germline gives CDR1 SGHKS, CDR2 YYEKEE (reference sequence). The CDR3 runs 16 residues.

This clonotype has ten or more counts. V usage is TRBV25-1 and J usage is TRBJ2-7; 7 bases are a match to TRBD2. This CDR3 is 13 amino acids long. Trimming removed 1 base from V and 5 bases from J; junction bases left unmatched: 2. Germline lookup yields CDR1 MGHDK and CDR2 SYGVNS. The CDR3 loop reads CASSEWGGNEQYF. CDR3 DNA: TGTGCCAGCAGTGAATGGGGAGGGAACGAGCAGTACTTC.

This clonotype has a count of ten or more. The J gene is TRBJ2-7, the V gene TRBV20-1; 12 positions agree with TRBD1. The CDR3 totals 15 residues. CDR1 is DFQATT and CDR2 is SNEGSKA in the germline V gene (reference sequence). Trimming cost V 4 bases and J 7 bases; bases outside gene matches: 11. The CDR3 DNA reads TGCAGTGCTACGGGCGCCCGGGACAGGGGGCGGGAGCAGTACTTC. It specifies CSATGARDRGREQYF.

This clonotype was counted only a few times. This chain joins TRBV6-5 and TRBJ2-3; maybe TRBD1 (6 bases). Germline CDR1 is MNHEY and CDR2 is SVGAGI. This CDR3 comprises 13 residues. The V gene lost 5 bases and the J gene lost 2 bases, with 8 bases spanning the gap. Here the CDR3 reads CASSGQNTDTQYF. The CDR3 DNA reads TGTGCCAGCAGTGGACAGAACACAGATACGCAGTATTTT.

The chain recombines TRBV7-8 with TRBJ2-3; no clear D gene. CDR3 length equals 11 residues. Germline-derived CDR1 and CDR2 are SGHVS and FQNEAQ. Trimming left V 3 bases short and J 5 bases short, with 3 bases between. The CDR3 nucleotides read TGTGCCAGCAGCTTCCTAGATACGCAGTATTTT. This translates into CASSFLDTQYF.

In this sample, this clonotype turned up many times. The chain is built from TRBV18 and TRBJ2-3; D ambiguous. The germline V and J ends were trimmed by 0 bases and 4 bases, with 8 bases remaining between them. Germline CDR1 reads KGHSH; CDR2 reads LQKENI. There are 14 residues in the CDR3. CDR3 residues: CASSPPGMADTQYF. As DNA, the CDR3 is TGTGCCAGCTCACCACCGGGAATGGCAGATACGCAGTATTTT.

This sequence joins TRBV9 and TRBJ2-1; a weak D match, TRBD2 (6 bases). V lost 3 bases to trimming and J lost 5 bases, with 15 bases between them. The CDR3 loop spans 15 amino acids. Germline CDR1 is SGDLS and CDR2 is YYNGEE. CDR3 DNA: TGTGCCAGCAGCGCCCGACTAGTAACGAACAATGAGCAGTTCTTC. Translation: CASSARLVTNNEQFF.

V gene TRBV20-1 combines with J gene TRBJ2-5; a weak D match, TRBD2 (6 bases). Germline values: CDR1 DFQATT, CDR2 SNEGSKA (reference sequence). Trimming left V 1 base short and J 5 bases short, with 14 bases between. This CDR3 has 14 residues. In DNA, the CDR3 is TGCAGTGCTAGAGTCCCTAGCGCTGGGGAGACCCAGTACTTC. Amino acid sequence: CSARVPSAGETQYF.

V is TRBV4-3 and J is TRBJ2-1; 8 bases agree with TRBD2. The J segment lost 3 bases and the V segment lost 1 base, leaving 8 bases of the junction unmatched. Germline V gene lookup returns CDR1 LGHNA and CDR2 YSLEER. The CDR3 extends over 17 amino acids. The CDR3 bases are TGCGCCAGCAGCCAAGGACGAGCGGGGGCCGGCTACAATGAGCAGTTCTTC. It codes for CASSQGRAGAGYNEQFF.

This clonotype showed up just a few times. The V and J genes are TRBV7-2 and TRBJ1-3; 10 positions agree with TRBD1. Germline V lookup: CDR1 SGHTA, CDR2 FQGNSA. The V gene end was trimmed by 3 bases and the J gene end by 10 bases; junction bases not matched to a gene: 9. This CDR3 has 15 residues. The CDR3 sequence: CASSLRTGGQMTIYF. For the CDR3, the DNA is TGTGCCAGCAGCTTGCGGACAGGGGGGCAAATGACCATATATTTT.

This clonotype appeared a few times. The rearrangement links TRBV9 to TRBJ1-5; 9 bases align to TRBD1. There are 14 residues in the CDR3. Trimming cost V 2 bases and J 4 bases; bases outside gene matches: 1. Germline values: CDR1 SGDLS, CDR2 YYNGEE. The CDR3 protein is CASSVGTGNQPQHF. CDR3 sequence (DNA): TGTGCCAGCAGCGTGGGGACAGGGAATCAGCCCCAGCATTTT.

This clonotype was seen many times. The rearrangement links TRBV5-6 to TRBJ1-6, with a weak D call TRBD1 (5 bases). Trimming shortened V by 4 bases and J by 7 bases, and 21 bases separated the two germline ends. CDR1 and CDR2 (germline): SGHDT, YYEEEE. The CDR3 spans 17 residues. In nucleotides, the CDR3 is TGTGCCAGCAGCCCGCCAGGAGGGGCGGTGTGGAATTCACCCCTCCACTTT. Translating gives CASSPPGGAVWNSPLHF.

This clonotype turned up a few times. J is TRBJ2-1 and V is TRBV25-1; maybe TRBD2 (6 bases). The CDR3 has 16 residues. Deletions cut 6 bases from V and 0 bases from J, with 15 bases between. Germline V gene lookup returns CDR1 MGHDK and CDR2 SYGVNS. The CDR3 region has the DNA TGTGCCAGCAGCGGACCGGGACTCAGCTCCTACAATGAGCAGTTCTTC. Its translation is CASSGPGLSSYNEQFF.

This clonotype was recorded a few times. V and J are TRBV4-3 and TRBJ1-2, with TRBD1 matching over 12 bases. CDR1 and CDR2 (germline): LGHNA, YSLEER. V gave up 4 bases and J gave up 4 bases; unmatched junction bases: 7. This CDR3 comprises 16 residues. The CDR3 DNA reads TGCGCCAGCAGCCGGAACCGGGACAGGGGGCCCTATGGCTACACCTTC. Its protein product is CASSRNRDRGPYGYTF.

CDR3 sequence reads: CASSVKPGTDTQYF. The CDR3 DNA is TGTGCCAGCAGCGTAAAGCCAGGGACAGATACGCAGTATTTT. The V call is TRBV9, the J call TRBJ2-3; D might be TRBD1 (5 bases). V was pared by 1 base and J by 3 bases, with 9 bases between. The CDR3 runs to 14 residues. Germline V gives CDR1 SGDLS, CDR2 YYNGEE.

This clonotype was recorded once. This chain links TRBV5-4 with TRBJ1-1, with TRBD1 matching 7 bases. Germline V gene data show CDR1 as SGHNT and CDR2 as YYREEE (reference sequence). CDR3 length: 16 residues. The V segment lost 4 bases and the J segment 12 bases; nucleotides outside the gene matches: 21. The CDR3 protein is CASSNSRTGRTLMTFF. CDR3 bases: TGTGCCAGCAGCAACTCCCGGACAGGAAGAACACTGATGACTTTCTTT.